This T cell receptor beta chain was sequenced for a study of T and B cells in COVID-19 patients. Study context: Critical illness requiring mechanical ventilation or extracorporeal membrane oxygenation affected about 55% of the roughly 20 active-infection patients. In the active-infection cohort, about 90% of the 20 patients had comorbidities linked to unfavorable COVID-19 outcome.

TRB was amplified from about 240-490 ng of blood genomic DNA. CDR3 length: 15 amino acids. Trimming removed 5 bases from V and 6 bases from J; junction bases left unmatched: 5. Germline CDR1 is LNHDA and CDR2 is SQIVND (reference sequence). Concerning this clonotype: The antigen is undetermined.

Study outcomes and limitations: Patients with COVID-19 reportedly showed strongly skewed T cell receptor beta variable and joining gene usage.

Multiplex PCR with BIOMED2 TRB-A/B primer pools amplified TRB rearrangements. TCRdb used MiXCR to reprocess the multiplex PCR reads, holding one entry per CDR3 protein. The sample lists approximately 14,000 distinct CDR3 sequences, 28% occurring once. The specimen sequenced was blood. The clonotype was recovered from a human donor who had recovered from COVID-19. This chain links TRBV19 with TRBJ2-1, with TRBD2 identical over 12 bases. This CDR3 reads CASSPASGGANEQFF. As DNA, the CDR3 is TGTGCCAGTAGTCCCGCTAGCGGGGGGGCCAATGAGCAGTTCTTC.